The clone carrying this T cell receptor (beta chain) was found many times. Its antigen is not identified. This sample stems from a study of regulatory T cells in long-lasting Graves disease. Overall study findings and caveats: Persistent cases favored TRBV28, TRBJ1-2 and TRBJ2-5.

Library construction for TCR beta used iRepertoire HTBI primers and Arm-PCR of CDR3 regions. From the multiplex PCR reads, TCRdb called clonotypes with MiXCR, one entry per CDR3 protein. The table has hundreds of thousands of distinct CDR3 sequences, approximately 15% seen once; the top ten hold around a sixth. The CDR3 has 12 residues. The germline gives CDR1 DFQATT, CDR2 SNEGSKA (reference sequence). Trimming removed 5 bases from V and 5 bases from J; junction bases left unmatched: 5. This sample's time point: newly diagnosed GD, antithyroid drugs for less than 3 months. PBMC RNA was the source of the TCR library. The same data also contributed to another study, on T cells in Graves' hyperthyroidism and ophthalmopathy. This second study notes: It was a median approximately six months before onset that the model predicted ophthalmopathy.

This clonotype was sampled from a woman in her thirties with Graves disease. Sample: peripheral blood mononuclear cells (PBMCs), taken at new diagnosis, from a patient treated with antithyroid drugs. The chain uses TRBV20-1 and TRBJ2-5, with TRBD2 matching 7 bases. The CDR3 region has the DNA TGCAGTGCTTGGGGGGGTTCCGAGACCCAGTACTTC. It codes for CSAWGGSETQYF.